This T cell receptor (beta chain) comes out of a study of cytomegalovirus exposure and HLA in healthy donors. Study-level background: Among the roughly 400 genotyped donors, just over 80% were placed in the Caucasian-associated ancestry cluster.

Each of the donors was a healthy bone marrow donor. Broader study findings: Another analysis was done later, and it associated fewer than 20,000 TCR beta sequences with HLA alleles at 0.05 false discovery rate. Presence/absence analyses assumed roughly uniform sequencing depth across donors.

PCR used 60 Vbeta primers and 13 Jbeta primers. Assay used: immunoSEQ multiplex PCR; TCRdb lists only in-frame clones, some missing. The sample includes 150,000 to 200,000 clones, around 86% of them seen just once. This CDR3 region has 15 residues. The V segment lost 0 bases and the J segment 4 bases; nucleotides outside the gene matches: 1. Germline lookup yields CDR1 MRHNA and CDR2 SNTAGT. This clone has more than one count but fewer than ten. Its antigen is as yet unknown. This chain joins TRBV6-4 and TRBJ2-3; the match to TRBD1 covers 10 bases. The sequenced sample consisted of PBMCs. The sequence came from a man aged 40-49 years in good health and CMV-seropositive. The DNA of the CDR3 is TGTGCCAGCAGTGACTCGACAGGGGGCGCAGATACGCAGTATTTT. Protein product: CASSDSTGGADTQYF.